What follows are 15 T cell receptor beta chains derived from one specimen sequenced in a study of long-term antiretroviral therapy in people with HIV. An immunoSEQ assay, version v3.0, was performed at survey level. Clones were sequenced by immunoSEQ multiplex PCR, and TCRdb holds only the in-frame ones, with some missing. In the table there are more than 20,000 clones, about four fifths of which are singletons. The sequenced sample was unsorted PBMCs, obtained 0.5 years before starting antiretroviral therapy. These receptors originate from a middle-aged man with HIV.

The chain uses TRBV20-1 and TRBJ2-3; D remains ambiguous. Germline V lookup: CDR1 DFQATT, CDR2 SNEGSKA (reference sequence). This CDR3 contains 11 residues. V lost 4 bases to trimming and J lost 4 bases, with 6 bases between them. The CDR3 region is CSATGSDTQYF. CDR3 bases: TGCAGTGCTACCGGGTCAGATACGCAGTATTTT.

The CDR3 DNA is TGTGCCAGCAGCGTAGCTTCCGGGAGCACTGGAAACACCATATATTTT. This codes for CASSVASGSTGNTIYF. The chain links TRBV9 to TRBJ1-3; D not certain. V gave up 0 bases and J gave up 2 bases, with 12 bases separating them. The CDR3 has 16 residues. Looked up from germline, CDR1 is SGDLS and CDR2 is YYNGEE.

Sample share makes this clone medium-sized. The chain employs TRBV19 and TRBJ1-5; 8 bases agree with TRBD1. The junction had 5 bases not matched to a gene; V was cut back by 5 bases and J by 5 bases. From germline, CDR1 is LNHDA and CDR2 SQIVND (reference sequence). This CDR3 is 14 amino acids long. CDR3 region: CASSLDREDQPQHF. The CDR3 DNA reads TGTGCCAGTAGTCTGGACAGGGAGGATCAGCCCCAGCATTTT.

This chain links TRBV7-6 with TRBJ2-2; 9 bases are a match to TRBD1. The ends lost 2 bases at V and 6 bases at J; junction bases unmatched: 16. CDR1 is SGHVS and CDR2 is FNYEAQ in the germline V gene. The CDR3 loop spans 19 amino acids. The CDR3 DNA reads as TGTGCCAGCAGCTTACCCCGGGACAGGGTGAAAAAATTCCCCGGGGAGCTGTTTTTT. It specifies CASSLPRDRVKKFPGELFF.

This clone was recorded a few times. This chain uses TRBV6-1 with TRBJ1-4; a weak D match, TRBD1 (6 bases). Between the trimmed V and J ends, which lost 8 bases and 7 bases, there was a span of 14 bases. Germline CDR1 is MNHNS and CDR2 is SASEGT. The CDR3 is made up of 13 amino acids. CDR3 coding DNA: TGTGCCAGCGAGTGGCAGGGGAGTGAAAAACTGTTTTTT. It codes for CASEWQGSEKLFF.

V gene TRBV13 combines with J gene TRBJ2-2; 10 nucleotides align to TRBD1. J was trimmed by 5 bases and V by 5 bases; bases with no gene match: 14. CDR3 size: 18 residues. Germline values: CDR1 PRHDT, CDR2 FYEKMQ (reference sequence). The CDR3 region is CASSRQAGTGEGTGELFF. CDR3 nucleotide sequence: TGTGCCAGCAGCCGTCAGGCCGGGACAGGGGAAGGGACCGGGGAGCTGTTTTTT.

This sequence joins TRBV9 and TRBJ2-7, with 8 bases identical to TRBD1. The CDR3 loop spans 16 amino acids. The germline CDR1 and CDR2 sequences are SGDLS and YYNGEE. V trimming: 4 bases; J trimming: 1 base; junction bases outside the gene matches: 10. CDR3 DNA sequence: TGTGCCAGCAGCCACACGGACAGGGTTCCATCCTACGAGCAGTACTTC. Translated, it gives CASSHTDRVPSYEQYF.

The chain uses TRBV30 and TRBJ1-5; 7 nucleotides line up with TRBD1. The CDR3 extends over 17 amino acids. Trimming cost V 3 bases and J 0 bases; bases outside gene matches: 11. CDR1 GTSNPN and CDR2 SVGIG come from the germline V gene (reference sequence). The CDR3 is CAWSLPGQSYSNQPQHF. The DNA of the CDR3 is TGTGCCTGGAGCCTACCGGGACAGTCCTATAGCAATCAGCCCCAGCATTTT.

V is TRBV25-1 and J is TRBJ2-1; D unclear. V shed 5 bases and J shed 5 bases, with 7 bases lying between them. CDR3 length equals 12 residues. Germline V gene sequence: CDR1 MGHDK, CDR2 SYGVNS. CDR3 DNA: TGTGCCAGCAGTCCCCGGCACAATGAGCAGTTCTTC. Amino acids: CASSPRHNEQFF.

In this sample, this clone is medium-sized (0.01 to 0.1%). The chain has TRBV12-2 and TRBJ2-7; the DNA was not compared with TRBD2, the D call given in the table. TRBV12-2 is a known pseudogene. The CDR3 length is 16 residues. The CDR3 DNA is TGTGCAAGTCGCTTCCAACCCAGCGGGGGGGCAGATGAGCAGTACTTC. This encodes CASRFQPSGGADEQYF.

This rearrangement joins TRBV5-1 to TRBJ2-4; 8 bases are a match to TRBD1. V gave up 2 bases and J gave up 3 bases; unmatched junction bases: 4. Germline CDR1 and CDR2: SGHRS and YFSETQ. The CDR3 covers 15 residues. The CDR3 reads CASSLGQGDKNIQYF. The CDR3 DNA sequence: TGCGCCAGCAGCTTAGGACAGGGTGACAAAAACATTCAGTACTTC.

This clone was counted a single time. The V and J genes are TRBV6-6 and TRBJ1-2, with D unclear. V lost 7 bases to trimming and J lost 0 bases, with 15 bases between them. Germline loops: CDR1 MNHNY, CDR2 SVGAGI (reference sequence). CDR3 length equals 15 residues. DNA for the CDR3: TGTGCCAGCACTCCTACCTGGGGAGCTAACTATGGCTACACCTTC. Protein sequence: CASTPTWGANYGYTF.

J is TRBJ2-2 and V is TRBV7-9; D is perhaps TRBD1 (6 bases). The length of the CDR3 is 14 residues. Looked up from germline, CDR1 is SEHNR and CDR2 is FQNEAQ (reference sequence). Trimming stripped 5 bases from V and 5 bases from J, with 12 bases between. CDR3 sequence (DNA): TGTGCCAGCAGCAGATTTACAGGGACCGGGGAGCTGTTTTTT. Residues: CASSRFTGTGELFF.

The chain combines TRBV5-6 with TRBJ1-1; D possibly corresponds to TRBD1 (6 bases). Germline loops: CDR1 SGHDT, CDR2 YYEEEE. The CDR3 runs 14 residues. V lost 2 bases to trimming and J lost 11 bases, with 19 bases between them. The CDR3 loop is CASSLWGAPQGAFF. As DNA, the CDR3 is TGTGCCAGCAGCTTATGGGGGGCCCCTCAAGGGGCTTTCTTT. The full variable domain, rest sourced from reference TRBV5-6 and TRBJ1-1, is DAGVTQSPTHLIKTRGQQVTLRCSPKSGHDTVSWYQQALGQGPQFIFQYYEEEERQRGNFPDRFSGHQFPNYSSELNVNALLLGDSALYLCASSLWGAPQGAFFGQGTRLTVV.

The chain links TRBV10-3 to TRBJ1-5; D is perhaps TRBD1 (5 bases). The CDR3 runs 14 residues. The germline gives CDR1 ENHRY, CDR2 SYGVKD. Trimming took 1 base from V and 3 from J, leaving 7 bases between them. The CDR3 loop is CAISELGDNQPQHF. CDR3 bases: TGTGCCATCAGTGAGTTGGGGGACAATCAGCCCCAGCATTTT.